This entry features one T cell receptor (beta chain) sequence. The antigen is not known. The entry originates in a study of cytomegalovirus exposure and HLA in healthy donors. V shed 9 bases and J shed 12 bases, with 9 bases lying between them. The CDR3 is made up of 10 amino acids. From germline, CDR1 is LNHDA and CDR2 SQIVND (reference sequence). Study-wide results and caveats: TCR beta chains numbering 164 were designated cytomegalovirus-associated. In a later analysis, first-cohort TCR clusters were found to tend to co-occur in the 120 or so validation repertoires. In vitro checks showed that a few CMV-associated chains really do target CMV antigens. The classifier reportedly diagnosed cytomegalovirus status with high specificity and sensitivity.

Assay: immunoSEQ multiplex PCR; the TCRdb copy retains only in-frame clones and omits some. The data contain 70,000 to 75,000 clones, about 95% of them singletons. This rearrangement joins TRBV19 to TRBJ2-6, with D tentatively TRBD1 (5 bases). This clonotype was sampled from a woman between 18 and 29 years old in good health and CMV-seropositive. Sample: PBMCs. The CDR3 nucleotides are TGTGCCAGCTTAGGGGCCGTCCTGACTTTC. This translates into CASLGAVLTF.